This T cell receptor beta chain was recorded in a study of cytomegalovirus exposure and HLA in healthy donors. V lost 2 bases to trimming and J lost 6 bases, with 16 bases between them. The CDR3 length is 16 residues. Germline V gives CDR1 MNHEY, CDR2 SVGAGI. Vbeta (60) and Jbeta (13) primers were used in the PCR. Libraries were prepared by immunoSEQ multiplex PCR; TCRdb keeps only in-frame clonotypes and omits some of them. This table holds 180,000 or so clones, just over 75% found once. This sequence was found in a man between 18 and 29 years old in good health and CMV-seronegative. The sequencing input was PBMCs. The chain links TRBV6-5 to TRBJ2-2; D may be TRBD2 (6 bases). The CDR3 DNA sequence: TGTGCCAGCAGTTACATTGGGACTCCTGTATCCGGGGAGCTGTTTTTT. It encodes CASSYIGTPVSGELFF.